One sample yielded the 23 T cell receptor beta chains listed below, sequenced in a study of resident and recirculating memory T cells in vitiligo. Produced via immunoSEQ multiplex PCR; TCRdb's table is partial and in-frame only. Counted here are about 45,000 clones, around nine tenths occurring once; the ten biggest clones make up 4.5%. Sequenced input: blood. The receptors shown here come from a male donor with vitiligo.

This chain uses TRBV2 with TRBJ1-5; 7 bases align to TRBD1. V trimming: 3 bases; J trimming: 6 bases; junction bases outside the gene matches: 5. The CDR3 totals 14 residues. Per the germline V gene, CDR1 is SNHLY and CDR2 is FYNNEI. In DNA, the CDR3 is TGTGCCAGCAGTGACAAGACAGGGACTCAGCCCCAGCATTTT. Translating it yields CASSDKTGTQPQHF.

The V call is TRBV25-1, the J call TRBJ2-1, with TRBD2 as a possible D gene (5 bases). The CDR3 is made up of 13 amino acids. From germline, CDR1 is MGHDK and CDR2 SYGVNS. The ends were cut back, 9 bases at V and 0 bases at J, with 9 bases in the middle. CDR3 DNA: TGTGCCAGGTTTGGGAGCTCCTACAATGAGCAGTTCTTC. Protein: CARFGSSYNEQFF.

The V and J genes are TRBV5-1 and TRBJ2-5; 7 nucleotides align to TRBD1. CDR1 is SGHRS and CDR2 is YFSETQ in the germline V gene. V trimming: 4 bases; J trimming: 2 bases; junction bases outside the gene matches: 8. This CDR3 contains 15 residues. The CDR3, as DNA: TGCGCCAGCAGCGACCAACCGGGACAGCAAGAGACCCAGTACTTC. It translates to CASSDQPGQQETQYF.

The rearrangement links TRBV29-1 to TRBJ2-5, with TRBD1 as a possible D gene (5 bases). The CDR3 runs to 15 residues. Germline V gives CDR1 SQVTM, CDR2 ANQGSEA. V lost 1 base and J 1 base, leaving 13 bases between the germline ends. In DNA, the CDR3 is TGCAGCGTTGAAGGGGGCAGTCCCTCCCAAGAGACCCAGTACTTC. This sequence encodes CSVEGGSPSQETQYF.

The gene calls are TRBV11-3 and TRBJ1-1, with 8 bases aligning to TRBD1. From germline, CDR1 is SGHNT and CDR2 YENEEA. V lost 3 bases, J lost 3 bases, and 6 bases stayed unmatched. This CDR3 region has 15 residues. CDR3 bases: TGTGCCAGCAGCTTCGGACAGGGACGGGACACTGAAGCTTTCTTT. It is translated as CASSFGQGRDTEAFF.

The chain couples TRBV5-1 to TRBJ2-5, with TRBD2 matching 10 bases. V lost 2 bases, J lost 0 bases, and 1 base stayed unmatched. CDR1 and CDR2 from the germline V gene are SGHRS and YFSETQ. The CDR3 has 15 amino acids. DNA of the CDR3: TGCGCCAGCAGCTTTCTAGCGGGGGACCAAGAGACCCAGTACTTC. Protein: CASSFLAGDQETQYF.

The rearrangement joins TRBV7-2 to TRBJ2-1, with 9 bases matching TRBD2. CDR3 size: 15 residues. V gave up 1 base and J gave up 7 bases; unmatched junction bases: 5. Germline V gene lookup returns CDR1 SGHTA and CDR2 FQGNSA. The CDR3 loop is CASSLEGGGANEQFF. CDR3 in DNA: TGTGCCAGCAGCTTAGAAGGCGGGGGGGCGAATGAGCAGTTCTTC.

The V gene is TRBV5-4, the J gene TRBJ2-1, with TRBD2 identical over 9 bases. CDR1 is SGHNT and CDR2 is YYREEE in the germline V gene (reference sequence). The V segment lost 1 base and the J segment 7 bases; nucleotides outside the gene matches: 6. This CDR3 spans 15 amino acids. Here the CDR3 DNA reads TGTGCCAGCAGCTTGCCCGCGGGGGGGCGGAATGAGCAGTTCTTC. Residues: CASSLPAGGRNEQFF. The full variable domain, completed using reference TRBV5-4 and TRBJ2-1, is ETGVTQSPTHLIKTRGQQVTLRCSSQSGHNTVSWYQQALGQGPQFIFQYYREEENGRGNFPPRFSGLQFPNYSSELNVNALELDDSALYLCASSLPAGGRNEQFFGPGTRLTVL.

The chain couples TRBV5-4 to TRBJ2-1, with D maybe TRBD2 (7 bases). CDR3 size: 14 residues. Trimming shortened V by 4 bases and J by 6 bases, and 14 bases separated the two germline ends. CDR1 and CDR2 from the germline V gene are SGHNT and YYREEE (reference sequence). Here the CDR3 DNA reads TGTGCCAGCAGCCGAGGGGGGGCGGCCAATGAGCAGTTCTTC. Amino acid sequence: CASSRGGAANEQFF.

The chain couples TRBV27 to TRBJ2-7; 8 positions agree with TRBD1. There are 13 residues in the CDR3. The germline V gene encodes CDR1 MNHEY and CDR2 SMNVEV (reference sequence). Trimming removed 3 bases from V and 6 bases from J; junction bases left unmatched: 4. Here the CDR3 reads CASSFRGTGEQYF. The DNA for the CDR3 is TGTGCCAGCAGTTTCAGGGGGACAGGCGAGCAGTACTTC.

This sequence joins TRBV25-1 and TRBJ1-1, with D unresolved. V lost 7 bases, J lost 0 bases, and 6 bases lay in between. The germline V gene encodes CDR1 MGHDK and CDR2 SYGVNS. There are 12 residues in the CDR3. Written as DNA, the CDR3 is TGTGCCAGCAAGCGGATGAACACTGAAGCTTTCTTT. This codes for CASKRMNTEAFF.

This clone occurred once. The J gene is TRBJ2-2, the V gene TRBV5-1; no firm D call. The CDR3 is 14 amino acids. Germline V gene sequence: CDR1 SGHRS, CDR2 YFSETQ. Trimming took 2 bases from V and 0 from J, leaving 5 bases between them. The chain's CDR3 is CASSLQANTGELFF. DNA of the CDR3: TGCGCCAGCAGCTTACAAGCGAACACCGGGGAGCTGTTTTTT.

V and J are TRBV25-1 and TRBJ1-6; no definite D call. This CDR3 comprises 16 residues. V was clipped by 6 bases and J by 0 bases, with 12 bases between them. Per germline, CDR1 MGHDK and CDR2 SYGVNS. The CDR3 loop is CASRPTRSSYNSPLHF. The CDR3 DNA reads as TGTGCCAGCAGACCCACGAGGAGCTCCTATAATTCACCCCTCCACTTT.

The CDR3 region has the DNA TGTGCCAGCAGCGCCGGGACAGGGAACTATGGCTACACCTTC. Its translation is CASSAGTGNYGYTF. The J gene is TRBJ1-2, the V gene TRBV7-3; 9 bases are a match to TRBD1. J was trimmed by 2 bases and V by 5 bases; bases with no gene match: 3. CDR1 and CDR2 (germline): SGHTA, FQGTGA. The CDR3 contains 14 residues. The full variable domain, its missing parts supplied by reference TRBV7-3 and TRBJ1-2, is GAGVSQTPSNKVTEKGKYVELRCDPISGHTALYWYRQSLGQGPEFLIYFQGTGAADDSGLPNDRFFAVRPEGSVSTLKIQRTERGDSAVYLCASSAGTGNYGYTFGSGTRLTVV.

The rearrangement joins TRBV29-1 to TRBJ1-4; D perhaps matches TRBD1 (6 bases). The CDR3 spans 15 residues. V was shortened by 4 bases and J by 2 bases, with 14 bases between the two germline ends. From germline, CDR1 is SQVTM and CDR2 ANQGSEA. This CDR3 is CSVAATQGTNEKLFF. The DNA for the CDR3 is TGCAGCGTTGCCGCCACGCAGGGGACTAATGAAAAACTGTTTTTT.

This sequence joins TRBV4-3 and TRBJ2-3; TRBD2 matches at 9 bases. V dropped 4 bases and J dropped 3; count of bases not matched to a gene: 8. This CDR3 is built from 16 residues. CDR1 LGHNA and CDR2 YSLEER come from the germline V gene. CDR3 DNA: TGCGCCAGCAGCCTCCGAGCGGGGGGAAGGACAGATACGCAGTATTTT. It specifies CASSLRAGGRTDTQYF.

V usage is TRBV4-2 and J usage is TRBJ2-3; 15 positions match TRBD2. V was clipped by 4 bases and J by 3 bases; unmatched bases: 11. This CDR3 region has 19 residues. CDR1 and CDR2 (germline): LGHNA, YNFKEQ. Here the CDR3 DNA reads TGTGCCAGCAGCCCCTATCGGACTAGCGGGGGGGCGGTGACAGATACGCAGTATTTT. Translation: CASSPYRTSGGAVTDTQYF.

The V gene is TRBV5-5, the J gene TRBJ2-7, with D possibly matching TRBD1 (6 bases). Germline V gene lookup returns CDR1 SGHKS and CDR2 YYEKEE (reference sequence). The CDR3 loop spans 15 amino acids. The ends were cut back, 0 bases at V and 3 bases at J, with 13 bases in the middle. The CDR3 is CASSLEGVGGYEQYF. The CDR3 coding sequence is TGTGCCAGCAGCTTGGAAGGGGTAGGGGGCTACGAGCAGTACTTC. Using reference TRBV5-5 and TRBJ2-7 for the parts outside the CDR3, the full variable domain is DAGVTQSPTHLIKTRGQQVTLRCSPISGHKSVSWYQQVLGQGPQFIFQYYEKEERGRGNFPDRFSARQFPNYSSELNVNALLLGDSALYLCASSLEGVGGYEQYFGPGTRLTVT.

Concerning this clone: The same CDR3 is also encoded by other DNA sequences in this sample. The chain joins TRBV18 to TRBJ1-1; a weak D match, TRBD1 (6 bases). CDR3 size: 15 residues. Germline CDR1 KGHSH, CDR2 LQKENI. With 3 bases removed from V and 2 bases from J, the gap between germline ends came to 13 bases. CDR3 bases: TGTGCCAGCTCACCCCTGACAGGTCTCAACACTGAAGCTTTCTTT. It translates to CASSPLTGLNTEAFF.

V and J are TRBV15 and TRBJ2-7; D is uncertain. CDR3 length: 15 amino acids. Germline CDR1 reads LNHNV; CDR2 reads YYDKDF (reference sequence). Trimming removed 1 base from V and 1 base from J, with 11 bases in between. CDR3 sequence reads: CATSRGTDGSYEQYF. CDR3 sequence (DNA): TGTGCCACCAGCAGAGGTACTGACGGGTCCTACGAGCAGTACTTC.

This CDR3 reads CASSILGGVHGELFF. CDR3 DNA sequence: TGTGCCAGTAGTATTTTAGGGGGCGTTCACGGGGAGCTGTTTTTT. The chain uses TRBV19 and TRBJ2-2; 7 nucleotides agree with TRBD1. J gave up 7 bases and V 3 bases, and 8 bases lay outside the gene matches. Per germline, CDR1 LNHDA and CDR2 SQIVND (reference sequence). The CDR3 runs 15 residues.

V and J are TRBV30 and TRBJ1-1, with no clear D. Between the trimmed V and J ends, which lost 0 bases and 5 bases, there was a span of 10 bases. The CDR3 loop spans 13 amino acids. CDR1 is GTSNPN, CDR2 SVGIG, per germline (reference sequence). The CDR3 coding sequence is TGTGCCTGGAGTGTTTTGAGGTGGACTGAAGCTTTCTTT. It yields the protein CAWSVLRWTEAFF.

The rearrangement links TRBV9 to TRBJ1-2, with D perhaps matching TRBD1 (6 bases). CDR1 and CDR2 from the germline V gene are SGDLS and YYNGEE. The CDR3 length is 16 residues. V lost 3 bases and J lost 4, with 19 bases in between. CDR3 DNA sequence: TGTGCCAGCAGCGCCATCCCTAGACAGGTCCGCTATGGCTACACCTTC. Translating gives CASSAIPRQVRYGYTF.